This is a list of T cell receptor beta chains from one sample in a study of siplizumab effects on memory and regulatory T cells. Sequencing was performed with immunoSEQ multiplex PCR; in TCRdb, only in-frame clones are kept and a portion is missing. The table has roughly 60,000 clones, 96% seen once. The sample was naive CD8+ T cells sorted from blood. The receptors were gathered from a human donor in good health. The CDR3 runs from the conserved cysteine through the conserved F or W. D genes are given only for firm matches. The size of a clone is reported for some rows only, either as once, few or many, or as a class for expanded clones.

V: TRBV29-1
D: .
size: .
J: TRBJ1-2
CDR3: CSVQQGDNYGYTF
DNA: TGCAGCGTCCAACAGGGAGATAACTATGGCTACACCTTC

V: TRBV19
D: .
size: once
J: TRBJ1-5
CDR3: CASSIGGGDNQPQHF
DNA: TGTGCCAGTAGTATAGGAGGGGGAGACAATCAGCCCCAGCATTTT

V: TRBV28
D: .
size: .
J: TRBJ2-1
CDR3: CASSSYNEQFF
DNA: TGTGCCAGCTCGTCGTACAATGAGCAGTTCTTC

V: TRBV6-6
D: .
size: .
J: TRBJ1-2
CDR3: CASTGGGNGYTF
DNA: TGTGCCAGCACCGGGGGCGGGAATGGCTACACCTTC

V: TRBV30
D: .
size: .
J: TRBJ1-2
CDR3: CAWSASGVYGYTF
DNA: TGTGCCTGGAGTGCGTCGGGAGTCTATGGCTACACCTTC

V: TRBV6-5
D: .
size: .
J: TRBJ2-1
CDR3: CASSKGFYNEQFF
DNA: TGTGCCAGCAGTAAGGGGTTCTACAATGAGCAGTTCTTC

V: TRBV28
D: .
size: .
J: TRBJ1-2
CDR3: CASSLIGRSNYGYTF
DNA: TGTGCCAGCAGTTTAATTGGCCGATCTAACTATGGCTACACCTTC

V: TRBV4-1
D: TRBD2
size: .
J: TRBJ2-7
CDR3: CASGLAGTTYEQYF
DNA: TGCGCCAGTGGACTAGCGGGGACCACCTACGAGCAGTACTTC

V: TRBV29-1
D: .
size: .
J: TRBJ2-7
CDR3: CSVEGPDGYEQYF
DNA: TGCAGCGTTGAGGGCCCCGACGGGTACGAGCAGTACTTC

V: TRBV9
D: .
size: .
J: TRBJ2-5
CDR3: CASSPLITGRETQYF
DNA: TGTGCCAGCTCTCCCTTAATTACAGGACGGGAGACCCAGTACTTC

V: TRBV11-2
D: .
size: .
J: TRBJ1-1
CDR3: CASSPGAGDTEAFF
DNA: TGTGCCAGCAGCCCCGGAGCTGGAGACACTGAAGCTTTCTTT

V: TRBV7-2
D: .
size: .
J: TRBJ1-5
CDR3: CASSWGGPQHF
DNA: TGTGCCAGCAGCTGGGGGGGGCCCCAGCATTTT

V: TRBV5-1
D: .
size: .
J: TRBJ2-2
CDR3: CASNPGMGTGELFF
DNA: TGCGCCAGCAATCCGGGGATGGGCACCGGGGAGCTGTTTTTT

V: TRBV15
D: TRBD1
size: .
J: TRBJ2-3
CDR3: CATSRYGQGGTDTQYF
DNA: TGTGCCACCAGCCGATATGGACAGGGGGGGACCGATACGCAGTATTTT

V: TRBV7-6
D: .
size: .
J: TRBJ1-6
CDR3: CASSLAGGVDSPLHF
DNA: TGTGCCAGCAGCTTAGCCGGGGGGGTAGACTCACCCCTCCACTTT

V: TRBV4-1
D: .
size: .
J: TRBJ2-1
CDR3: CASSQWINNEQFF
DNA: TGCGCCAGCAGCCAGTGGATTAACAATGAGCAGTTCTTC

V: TRBV15
D: .
size: .
J: TRBJ1-1
CDR3: CATSRQTTDTEALF
DNA: TGTGCCACCAGCAGACAGACGACGGACACTGAAGCTCTCTTT

V: TRBV19
D: .
size: .
J: TRBJ2-1
CDR3: CASSMIQSYNEQFF
DNA: TGTGCCAGTAGTATGATTCAGTCCTACAATGAGCAGTTCTTC

V: TRBV29-1
D: .
size: .
J: TRBJ1-2
CDR3: CSVPTDPNYGYTF
DNA: TGCAGCGTCCCGACAGATCCTAACTATGGCTACACCTTC

V: TRBV7-9
D: TRBD1
size: .
J: TRBJ1-2
CDR3: CASSLARGRDSPLYTF
DNA: TGTGCCAGCAGCTTAGCGAGGGGCCGGGACAGTCCCCTCTACACCTTC

V: TRBV4-3
D: .
size: .
J: TRBJ1-1
CDR3: CASSPPAGGNTEAFF
DNA: TGCGCCAGCAGCCCCCCGGCCGGGGGGAACACTGAAGCTTTCTTT

V: TRBV19
D: .
size: .
J: TRBJ2-1
CDR3: CASRLGGIKFF
DNA: TGTGCCAGTAGGTTAGGGGGGATTAAGTTCTTC

V: TRBV5-6
D: .
size: .
J: TRBJ2-5
CDR3: CASSLRGGGDWETQYF
DNA: TGTGCCAGCAGCTTGAGGGGAGGGGGCGATTGGGAGACCCAGTACTTC

V: TRBV29-1
D: TRBD2
size: .
J: TRBJ2-7
CDR3: CSVVLAGGKSYEQYF
DNA: TGCAGCGTTGTTTTAGCGGGGGGAAAGTCCTACGAGCAGTACTTC

V: TRBV19
D: .
size: .
J: TRBJ1-5
CDR3: CASIQGIVNQPQHF
DNA: TGTGCCAGTATCCAGGGGATAGTCAATCAGCCCCAGCATTTT

V: TRBV29-1
D: .
size: .
J: TRBJ2-7
CDR3: CSVRDNSYEQYF
DNA: TGCAGCGTCCGGGACAACTCCTACGAGCAGTACTTC

V: TRBV6-5
D: .
size: .
J: TRBJ2-3
CDR3: CASSRQYTDTQYF
DNA: TGTGCCAGCAGCCGACAGTACACAGATACGCAGTATTTT

V: TRBV28
D: .
size: .
J: TRBJ2-6
CDR3: CASSQRLAEANVLTF
DNA: TGTGCCAGCAGCCAGCGACTCGCCGAGGCCAACGTCCTGACTTTC

V: TRBV5-4
D: TRBD1
size: .
J: TRBJ1-1
CDR3: CASSLGAPGGTEAFF
DNA: TGTGCCAGCAGCTTGGGGGCCCCAGGGGGGACTGAAGCTTTCTTT

V: TRBV7-3
D: .
size: once
J: TRBJ2-1
CDR3: CASSSYELSEQFF
DNA: TGTGCCAGCAGCTCCTACGAACTGAGTGAGCAGTTCTTC